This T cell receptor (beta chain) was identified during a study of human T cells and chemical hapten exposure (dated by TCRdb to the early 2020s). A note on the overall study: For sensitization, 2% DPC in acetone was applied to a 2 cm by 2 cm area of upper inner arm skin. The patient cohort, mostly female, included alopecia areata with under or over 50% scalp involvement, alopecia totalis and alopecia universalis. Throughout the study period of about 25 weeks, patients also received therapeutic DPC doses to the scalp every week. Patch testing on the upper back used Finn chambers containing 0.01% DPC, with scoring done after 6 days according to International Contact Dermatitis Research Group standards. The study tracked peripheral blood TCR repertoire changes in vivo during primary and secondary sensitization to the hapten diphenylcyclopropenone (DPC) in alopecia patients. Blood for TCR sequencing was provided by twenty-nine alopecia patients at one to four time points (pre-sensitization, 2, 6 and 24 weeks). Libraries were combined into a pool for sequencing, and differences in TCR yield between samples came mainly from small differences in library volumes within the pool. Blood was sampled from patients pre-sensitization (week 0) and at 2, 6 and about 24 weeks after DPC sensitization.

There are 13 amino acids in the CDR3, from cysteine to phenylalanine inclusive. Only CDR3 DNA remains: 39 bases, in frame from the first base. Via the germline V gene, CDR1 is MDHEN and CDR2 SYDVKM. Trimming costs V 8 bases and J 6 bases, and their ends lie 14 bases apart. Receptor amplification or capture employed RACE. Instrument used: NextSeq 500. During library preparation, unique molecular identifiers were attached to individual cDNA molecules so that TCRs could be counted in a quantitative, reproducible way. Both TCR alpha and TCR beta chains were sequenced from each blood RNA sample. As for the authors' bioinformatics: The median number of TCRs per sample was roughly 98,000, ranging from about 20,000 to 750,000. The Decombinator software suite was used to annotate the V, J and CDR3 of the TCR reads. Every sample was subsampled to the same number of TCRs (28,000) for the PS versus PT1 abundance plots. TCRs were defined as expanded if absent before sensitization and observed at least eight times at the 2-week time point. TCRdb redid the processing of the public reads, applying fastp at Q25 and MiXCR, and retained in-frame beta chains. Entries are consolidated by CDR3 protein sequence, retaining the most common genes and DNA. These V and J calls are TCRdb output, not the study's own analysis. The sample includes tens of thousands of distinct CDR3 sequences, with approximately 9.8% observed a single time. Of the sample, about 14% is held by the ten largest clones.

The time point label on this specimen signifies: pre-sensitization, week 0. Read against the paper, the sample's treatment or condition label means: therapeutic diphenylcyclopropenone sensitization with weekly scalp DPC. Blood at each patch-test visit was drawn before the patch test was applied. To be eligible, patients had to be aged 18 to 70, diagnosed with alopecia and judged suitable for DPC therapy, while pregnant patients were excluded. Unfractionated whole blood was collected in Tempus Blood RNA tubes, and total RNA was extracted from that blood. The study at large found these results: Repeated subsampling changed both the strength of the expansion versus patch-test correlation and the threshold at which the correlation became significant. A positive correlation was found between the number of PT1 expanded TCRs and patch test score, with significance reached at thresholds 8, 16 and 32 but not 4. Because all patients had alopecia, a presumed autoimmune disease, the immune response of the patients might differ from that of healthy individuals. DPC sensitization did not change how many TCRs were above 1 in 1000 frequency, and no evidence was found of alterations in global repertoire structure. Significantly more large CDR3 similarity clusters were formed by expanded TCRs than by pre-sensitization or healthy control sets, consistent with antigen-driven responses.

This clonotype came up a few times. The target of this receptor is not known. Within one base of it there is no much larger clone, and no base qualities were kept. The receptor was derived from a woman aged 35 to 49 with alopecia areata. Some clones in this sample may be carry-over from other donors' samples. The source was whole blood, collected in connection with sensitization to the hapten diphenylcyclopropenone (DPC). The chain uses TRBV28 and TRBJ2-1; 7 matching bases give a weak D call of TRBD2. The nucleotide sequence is TGTGCCAGCCGGGGGGCAGGGATCAATGAGCAGTTCTTC. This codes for CASRGAGINEQFF.